The clone carrying this T cell receptor (beta chain) was counted only a few times. This entry comes from a study of identical twins. Each CDR3 protein is one row after TCRdb ran MiXCR on the 5' RACE reads. The sample comprises around 470,000 distinct CDR3 sequences, 11% to 15% of which are singletons, and 0.5% to 0.65% rests with the top ten. Germline V gene sequence: CDR1 SQVTM, CDR2 ANQGSEA. This CDR3 has 14 residues. Trimming stripped 3 bases from V and 3 bases from J, with 12 bases between. The same sample was also used in a study of yellow fever vaccine responses in identical twins. That source notes: The authors reported partly convergent, partly personalized vaccine responses in identical twins.

This sequence was found in a young woman in good health. The genes are TRBV29-1 and TRBJ2-1, with D possibly being TRBD2 (6 bases). Sequences were obtained from CD4+ T cells sorted from blood. For the CDR3, the DNA is TGCAGCGTTGATGGCGGGACGGGCTACAATGAGCAGTTCTTC. The encoded protein is CSVDGGTGYNEQFF.